This T cell receptor (beta chain) was documented in a study of T cell responses to AZD1222 COVID-19 vaccine. Method: immunoSEQ multiplex PCR; TCRdb's copy keeps in-frame clones and lacks some. The repertoire holds roughly 120,000 clones, around 93% seen once, with about 7.7% in the top ten. V gave up 1 base and J gave up 0 bases, with 6 bases separating them. Germline V CDR1 and CDR2: SEHNR, FQNEAQ (reference sequence). The CDR3 is 15 residues long. Findings and caveats of the study: Baseline serology detected seropositivity in only a handful of AZD1222 recipients.

Turning to this clone: What it binds is unknown.

Pooled samples include second doses given at about 4 or 12 weeks. The sequence came from an adult who received the AZD1222 COVID-19 vaccine. The chain combines TRBV7-9 with TRBJ1-4; D unresolved. The source material was peripheral blood, sampled 28 days after the second AZD1222 dose. CDR3 sequence: CASSLVSATNEKLFF. The CDR3 nucleotides are TGTGCCAGCAGCTTAGTCTCTGCAACTAATGAAAAACTGTTTTTT.